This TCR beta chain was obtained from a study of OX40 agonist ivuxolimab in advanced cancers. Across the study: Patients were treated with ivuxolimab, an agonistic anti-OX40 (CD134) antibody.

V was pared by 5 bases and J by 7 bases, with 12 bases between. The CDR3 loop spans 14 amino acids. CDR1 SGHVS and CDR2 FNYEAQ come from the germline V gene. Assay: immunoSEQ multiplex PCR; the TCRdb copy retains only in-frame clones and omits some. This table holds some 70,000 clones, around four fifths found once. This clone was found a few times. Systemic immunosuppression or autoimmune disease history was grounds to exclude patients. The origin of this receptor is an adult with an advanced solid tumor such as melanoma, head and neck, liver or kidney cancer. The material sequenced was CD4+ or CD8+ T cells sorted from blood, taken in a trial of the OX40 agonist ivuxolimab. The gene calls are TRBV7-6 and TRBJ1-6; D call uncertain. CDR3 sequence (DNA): TGTGCCAGCAGCCATGAATTACAGAATTCACCCCTCCACTTT. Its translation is CASSHELQNSPLHF. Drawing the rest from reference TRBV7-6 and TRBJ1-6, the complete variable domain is GAGVSQSPRYKVTKRGQDVALRCDPISGHVSLYWYRQALGQGPEFLTYFNYEAQQDKSGLPNDRFSAERPEGSISTLTIQRTEQRDSAMYRCASSHELQNSPLHFGNGTRLTVT.